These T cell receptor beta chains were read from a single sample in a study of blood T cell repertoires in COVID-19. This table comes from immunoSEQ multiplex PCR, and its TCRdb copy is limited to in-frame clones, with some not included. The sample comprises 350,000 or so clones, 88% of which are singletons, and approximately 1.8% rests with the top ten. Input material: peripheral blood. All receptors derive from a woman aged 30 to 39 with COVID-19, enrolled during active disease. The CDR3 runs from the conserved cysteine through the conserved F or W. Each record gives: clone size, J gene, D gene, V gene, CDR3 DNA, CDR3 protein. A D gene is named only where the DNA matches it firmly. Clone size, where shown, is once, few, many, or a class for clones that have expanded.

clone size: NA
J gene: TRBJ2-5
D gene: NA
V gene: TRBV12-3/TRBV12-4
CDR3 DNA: TGTGCCAGCAGTTTTGGGCTACAAGAGACCCAGTACTTC
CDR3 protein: CASSFGLQETQYF

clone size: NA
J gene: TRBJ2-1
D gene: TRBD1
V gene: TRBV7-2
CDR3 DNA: TGTGCCAGCAGCTACGCCGCGGACAGGGGGCTGAGGGAGCAGTTCTTC
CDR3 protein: CASSYAADRGLREQFF

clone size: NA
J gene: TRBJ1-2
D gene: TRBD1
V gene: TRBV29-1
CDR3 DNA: TGCAGCGTTGAAAATGACAGGGACCATGGCTACACCTTC
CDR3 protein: CSVENDRDHGYTF

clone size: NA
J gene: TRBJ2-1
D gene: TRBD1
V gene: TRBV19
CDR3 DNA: TGTGCCAGTAGCAAAGGGGGCACGGATGAGCAGTTCTTC
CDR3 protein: CASSKGGTDEQFF

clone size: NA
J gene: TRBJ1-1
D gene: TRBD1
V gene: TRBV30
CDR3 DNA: TGTGCCTGGAGTGGGGTCAGGGGGCGGGATGCTTTCTTT
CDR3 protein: CAWSGVRGRDAFF

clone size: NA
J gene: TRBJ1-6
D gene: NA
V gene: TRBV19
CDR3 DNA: TGTGCCAGTAGTATCAGCGGGGGCGCGGGTAATTCACCCCTCCACTTT
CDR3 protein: CASSISGGAGNSPLHF

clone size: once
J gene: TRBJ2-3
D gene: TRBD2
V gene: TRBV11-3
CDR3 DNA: TGTGCCAGCGGGATAGCGGGTGTGAGCACAGATACGCAGTATTTT
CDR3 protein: CASGIAGVSTDTQYF

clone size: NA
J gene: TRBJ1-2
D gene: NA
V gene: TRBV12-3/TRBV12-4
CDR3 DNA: TGTGCCAGCAGCCGACAGGAGCGGAATGGCTACACCTTC
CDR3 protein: CASSRQERNGYTF

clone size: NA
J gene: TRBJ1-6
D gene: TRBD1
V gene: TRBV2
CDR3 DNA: TGTGCCAGCAGGAGACAGGGGGCGATTAATTCACCCCTCCACTTT
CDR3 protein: CASRRQGAINSPLHF

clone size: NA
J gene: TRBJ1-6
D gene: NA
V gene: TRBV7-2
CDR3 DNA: TGTGCCAGCAGCCCCAGACCGTCCGGGGTTGGGGTCCTCCACTTT
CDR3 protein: CASSPRPSGVGVLHF

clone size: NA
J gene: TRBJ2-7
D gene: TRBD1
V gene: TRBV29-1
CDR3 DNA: TGCAGCGTCATCCCGGGACAGAGCTACGAGCAGTACTTC
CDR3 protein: CSVIPGQSYEQYF

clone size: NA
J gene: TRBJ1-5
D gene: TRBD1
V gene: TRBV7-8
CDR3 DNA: TGTGCCAGCAGTTCTTTCCGGGACAGATTCGTCAATCAGCCCCAGCATTTT
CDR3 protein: CASSSFRDRFVNQPQHF

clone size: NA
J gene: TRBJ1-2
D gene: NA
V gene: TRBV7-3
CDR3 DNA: TGTGCCAGCAGCCCGGGGGGAGCAGGGGACTATGGCTACACCTTC
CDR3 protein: CASSPGGAGDYGYTF

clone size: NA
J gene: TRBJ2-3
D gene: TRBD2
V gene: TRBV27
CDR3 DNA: TGTGCCAGCAGTGTCCTGACTAGCGGGGAGACCACAGATACGCAGTATTTT
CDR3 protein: CASSVLTSGETTDTQYF

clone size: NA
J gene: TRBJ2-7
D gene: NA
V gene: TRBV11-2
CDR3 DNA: TGTGCCAGTCTCGACAGATTGCCCTACGAGCAGTACTTC
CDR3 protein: CASLDRLPYEQYF

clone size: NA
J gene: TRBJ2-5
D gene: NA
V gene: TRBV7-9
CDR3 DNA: TGTGCCAGCAGCTTAGCGCTAGTTTACGAGACCCAGTACTTC
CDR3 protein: CASSLALVYETQYF

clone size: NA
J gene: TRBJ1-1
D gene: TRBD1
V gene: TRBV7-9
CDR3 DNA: TGTGCCGGACAGGGTAGCACTGAAGCTTTCTTT
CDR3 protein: CAGQGSTEAFF

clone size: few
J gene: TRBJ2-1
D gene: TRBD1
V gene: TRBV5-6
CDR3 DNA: TGTGCCAGCAGCTGGGGACAGAGACCCAACAATGAGCAGTTCTTC
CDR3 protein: CASSWGQRPNNEQFF

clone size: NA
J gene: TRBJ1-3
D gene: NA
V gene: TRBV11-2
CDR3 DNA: TGTGCCAGCAGCTCTCCCCGCTCTGGAAACACCATATATTTT
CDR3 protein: CASSSPRSGNTIYF

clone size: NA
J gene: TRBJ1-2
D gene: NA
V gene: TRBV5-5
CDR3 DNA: TGTGCCAGCAGCTTGAAAGGGGTGGGTGGCTACACCTTC
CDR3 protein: CASSLKGVGGYTF

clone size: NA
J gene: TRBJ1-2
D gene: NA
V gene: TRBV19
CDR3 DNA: TGTGCCAGTAGCCCATCAACCACTCTCGGCTACACCTTC
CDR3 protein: CASSPSTTLGYTF

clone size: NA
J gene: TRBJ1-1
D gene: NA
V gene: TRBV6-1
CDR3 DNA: TGTGCCAGCAGTGACCTGGGGACTACGGTAACTGAAGCTTTCTTT
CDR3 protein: CASSDLGTTVTEAFF

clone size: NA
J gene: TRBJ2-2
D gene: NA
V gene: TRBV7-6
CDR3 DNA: TGTGCCAGCAGTTTACAGGGAGGGGATGCCGGGGAGCTGTTTTTT
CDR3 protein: CASSLQGGDAGELFF

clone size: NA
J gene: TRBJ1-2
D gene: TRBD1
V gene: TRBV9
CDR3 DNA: TGTGCCAGCAGCGAAAAACCCAATGTGGACAGGGTCGTGTATGGCTACACCTTC
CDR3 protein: CASSEKPNVDRVVYGYTF

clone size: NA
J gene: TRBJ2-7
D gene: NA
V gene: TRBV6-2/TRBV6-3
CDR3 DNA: TGTGCCAGCAGTTACCCTACAGGGTCCCACGAGCAGTACTTC
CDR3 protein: CASSYPTGSHEQYF

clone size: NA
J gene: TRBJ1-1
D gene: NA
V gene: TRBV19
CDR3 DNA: TGTGCCAGTAGAATTACGGGAATGAACACTGAAGCTTTCTTT
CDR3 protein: CASRITGMNTEAFF

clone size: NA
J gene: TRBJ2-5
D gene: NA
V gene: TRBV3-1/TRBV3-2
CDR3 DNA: TGTGCCAGCAGCCAAGTCGCAGGGGGAGGTATGAAGACCCAGTACTTC
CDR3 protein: CASSQVAGGGMKTQYF

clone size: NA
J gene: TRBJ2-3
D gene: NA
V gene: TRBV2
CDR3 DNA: TGTGCCAGCAGCGTAAATCCAAGGAGCAGCACAGATACGCAGTATTTT
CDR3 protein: CASSVNPRSSTDTQYF

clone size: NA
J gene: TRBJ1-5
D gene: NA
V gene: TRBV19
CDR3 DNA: TGTGCCAGTAGGGGGCCAGGGTATAGCAATCAGCCCCAGCATTTT
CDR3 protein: CASRGPGYSNQPQHF

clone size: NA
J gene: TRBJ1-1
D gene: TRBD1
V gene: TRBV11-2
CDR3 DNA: TGTGCCAGCAGCCCGACAGGGGGATCGGGCGGAGAAGCTTTCTTT
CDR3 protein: CASSPTGGSGGEAFF

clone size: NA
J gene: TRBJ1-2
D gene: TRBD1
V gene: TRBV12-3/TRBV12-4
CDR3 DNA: TGTGCCAGCACCCAGACAGGGGTGGGCGGCTACACCTTC
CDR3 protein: CASTQTGVGGYTF

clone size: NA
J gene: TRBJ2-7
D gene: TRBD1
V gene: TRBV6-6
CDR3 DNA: TGTGCCAGCACCTCAGGACAGGGATACGAGCAGTACTTC
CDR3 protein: CASTSGQGYEQYF

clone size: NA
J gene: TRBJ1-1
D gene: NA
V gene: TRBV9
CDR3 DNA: TGTGCCAGCAGCGTAGTGCCTGGTAGGGGTTTAGGGCAGAACACTGAAGCTTTCTTT
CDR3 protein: CASSVVPGRGLGQNTEAFF

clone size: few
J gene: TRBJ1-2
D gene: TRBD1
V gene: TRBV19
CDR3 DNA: TGTGCCAGTAGCCAGACAGGGGGCTATGGCTACACCTTC
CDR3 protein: CASSQTGGYGYTF

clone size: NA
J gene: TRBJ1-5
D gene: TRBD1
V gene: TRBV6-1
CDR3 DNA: TGTGCCAGCAGTGAATACACAGGGGGAGTGGAGCCCCAGCATTTT
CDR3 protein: CASSEYTGGVEPQHF

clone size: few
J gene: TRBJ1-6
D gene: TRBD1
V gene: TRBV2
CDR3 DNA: TGTGCCAGCAGATCCGGGACAGCCTATAATTCACCCCTCCACTTT
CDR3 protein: CASRSGTAYNSPLHF

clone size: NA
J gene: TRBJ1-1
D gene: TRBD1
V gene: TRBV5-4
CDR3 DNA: TGTGCCAGCAGACTGACAGGGGGGGCTAGGACTGAAGCTTTCTTT
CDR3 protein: CASRLTGGARTEAFF

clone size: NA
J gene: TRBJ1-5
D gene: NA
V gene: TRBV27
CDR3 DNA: TGTGCCAGCAGTTTGACAGCCTATAGCAATCAGCCCCAGCATTTT
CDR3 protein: CASSLTAYSNQPQHF

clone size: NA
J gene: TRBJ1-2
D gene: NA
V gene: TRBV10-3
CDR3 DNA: TGTGCCATCAGTGAGTCGTTTAACACTCCTAGTGGCTACACCTTC
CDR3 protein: CAISESFNTPSGYTF

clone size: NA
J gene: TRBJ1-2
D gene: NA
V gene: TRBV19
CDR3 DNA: TGTGCCAGTAGTGACAGCTACTATGGCTACACCTTC
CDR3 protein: CASSDSYYGYTF

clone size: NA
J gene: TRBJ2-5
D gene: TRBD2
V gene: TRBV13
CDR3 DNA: TGTGCCAGCAGCTACCCTGGGACTAGAGAGACCCAGTACTTC
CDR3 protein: CASSYPGTRETQYF

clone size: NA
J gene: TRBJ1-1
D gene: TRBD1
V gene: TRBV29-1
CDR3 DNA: TGCAGCGTTGAATGGACAGGTGTTAACACTGAAGCTTTCTTT
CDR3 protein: CSVEWTGVNTEAFF

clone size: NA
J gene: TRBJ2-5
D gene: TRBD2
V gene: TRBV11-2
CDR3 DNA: TGTGCCAGCAGCTCCCGGACTCCTATGACGGGACTAGTTTTGGGGACCCAGTACTTC
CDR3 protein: CASSSRTPMTGLVLGTQYF

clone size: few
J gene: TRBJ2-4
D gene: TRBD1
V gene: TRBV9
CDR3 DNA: TGTGCCAGCAGCGTAGGACAGGGGAAAAACATTCAGTACTTC
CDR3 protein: CASSVGQGKNIQYF

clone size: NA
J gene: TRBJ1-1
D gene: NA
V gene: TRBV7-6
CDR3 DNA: TGTGCCAGCAGCTTAGGGGCAGGGCAGGGAGGGGTTGAAGCTTTCTTT
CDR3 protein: CASSLGAGQGGVEAFF

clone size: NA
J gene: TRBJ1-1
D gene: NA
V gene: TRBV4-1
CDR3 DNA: TGCGCCAGCAGCCCCTCCCCCGGCGGGGGGGGCGTTCCGAAGGACGCTTTCTTT
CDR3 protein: CASSPSPGGGGVPKDAFF

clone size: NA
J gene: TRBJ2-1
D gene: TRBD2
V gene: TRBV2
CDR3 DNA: TGTGCCAGCATTGGACTAGCGGGTAACAATGAGCAGTTCTTC
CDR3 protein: CASIGLAGNNEQFF

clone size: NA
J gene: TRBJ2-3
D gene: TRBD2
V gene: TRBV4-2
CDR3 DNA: TGTGCCAGCAGCCGGAGACTAGCGGGGGGGGGAGATACGCAGTATTTT
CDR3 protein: CASSRRLAGGGDTQYF

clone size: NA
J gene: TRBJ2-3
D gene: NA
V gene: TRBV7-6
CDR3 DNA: TGTGCCAGCAGCTTTGGACAGTCCTTCACAGATACGCAGTATTTT
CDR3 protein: CASSFGQSFTDTQYF

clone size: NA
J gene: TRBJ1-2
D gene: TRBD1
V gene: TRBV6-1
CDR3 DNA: TGTGCCAGCAGTGAAAACAGGGGGAGGGGCGGCTACACCTTC
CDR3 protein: CASSENRGRGGYTF

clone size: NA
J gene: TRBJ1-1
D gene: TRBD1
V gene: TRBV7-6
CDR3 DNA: TGTGCCAGCAGCCCAGGACAGGGGACGAACACTGAAGCTTTCTTT
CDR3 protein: CASSPGQGTNTEAFF

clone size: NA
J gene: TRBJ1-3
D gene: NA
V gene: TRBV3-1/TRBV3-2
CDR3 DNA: TGTGCCAGCAGCCAAGTGACACACTCTGGAAACACCATATATTTT
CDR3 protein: CASSQVTHSGNTIYF

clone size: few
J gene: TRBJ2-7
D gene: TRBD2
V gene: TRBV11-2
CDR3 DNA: TGTGCCAGCAGCTCACTCGGGACTAGCGTCGAGCAGTACTTC
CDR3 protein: CASSSLGTSVEQYF

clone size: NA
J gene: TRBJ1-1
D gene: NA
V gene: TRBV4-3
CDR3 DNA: TGCGCCAGCAGCCAGACAGACAGGCGGGCCACTGAAGCTTTCTTT
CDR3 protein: CASSQTDRRATEAFF

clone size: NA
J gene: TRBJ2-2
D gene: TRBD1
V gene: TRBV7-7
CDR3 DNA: TGTGCTAGCAGCCAGCGGGACAGGGGGAGCACCGGGGAGCTGTTTTTT
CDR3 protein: CASSQRDRGSTGELFF

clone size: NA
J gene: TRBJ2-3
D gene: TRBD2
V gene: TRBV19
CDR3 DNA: TGTGCCAGTAGTACCTCTAGCGGGGATGGCCCAGATACGCAGTATTTT
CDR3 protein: CASSTSSGDGPDTQYF

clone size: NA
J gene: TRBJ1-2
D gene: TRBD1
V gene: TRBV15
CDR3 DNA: TGTGCCACGCAGGCAGGGGGCGGTTTGAACTATGGCTACACCTTC
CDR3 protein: CATQAGGGLNYGYTF

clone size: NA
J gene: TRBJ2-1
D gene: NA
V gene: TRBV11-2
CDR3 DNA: TGTGCCAGCAGCTCACCGGGCGGGGCTAGAACTGACAATGAGCAGTTCTTC
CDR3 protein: CASSSPGGARTDNEQFF

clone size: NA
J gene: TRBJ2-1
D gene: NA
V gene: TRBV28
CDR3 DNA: TGTGCCAGCAGTTTATGGCCCGGGGGCAATGAGCAGTTCTTC
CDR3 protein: CASSLWPGGNEQFF

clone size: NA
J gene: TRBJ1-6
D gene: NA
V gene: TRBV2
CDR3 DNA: TGTGCCAGCAGTGCTGGGGGCGATAATTCACCCCTCCACTTT
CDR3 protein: CASSAGGDNSPLHF